This T cell receptor beta chain originates from a study of cytomegalovirus exposure and HLA in healthy donors. Findings and limits, study-wide: Most TCRs appeared rarely, but some public TCRs recurred in many donors. Previously analyzed data showed that most TCR beta V segments were productive at a frequency of about 90% or about 30%.

Concerning this clone: The antigen is unknown.

The PCR was carried out with 60 Vbeta primers and 13 Jbeta primers. The method was immunoSEQ multiplex PCR; TCRdb's version includes in-frame clones alone and lacks a portion of them. The repertoire holds over 100,000 clones, with roughly 85% as singletons. Sequenced sample: PBMCs. This sequence was found in a man in his forties in good health and CMV-seronegative.

CDR3 DNA: TGCGCCAGCAGCGCCTCGGACAGGGGGTTGGACACCGGGGAGCTGTTTTTT. Residues: CASSASDRGLDTGELFF. The gene calls are TRBV5-1 and TRBJ2-2, with 10 bases that match TRBD1. The CDR3 is 17 amino acids. Germline CDR1 and CDR2: SGHRS and YFSETQ. The V gene end was trimmed by 4 bases and the J gene end by 3 bases; junction bases not matched to a gene: 9.